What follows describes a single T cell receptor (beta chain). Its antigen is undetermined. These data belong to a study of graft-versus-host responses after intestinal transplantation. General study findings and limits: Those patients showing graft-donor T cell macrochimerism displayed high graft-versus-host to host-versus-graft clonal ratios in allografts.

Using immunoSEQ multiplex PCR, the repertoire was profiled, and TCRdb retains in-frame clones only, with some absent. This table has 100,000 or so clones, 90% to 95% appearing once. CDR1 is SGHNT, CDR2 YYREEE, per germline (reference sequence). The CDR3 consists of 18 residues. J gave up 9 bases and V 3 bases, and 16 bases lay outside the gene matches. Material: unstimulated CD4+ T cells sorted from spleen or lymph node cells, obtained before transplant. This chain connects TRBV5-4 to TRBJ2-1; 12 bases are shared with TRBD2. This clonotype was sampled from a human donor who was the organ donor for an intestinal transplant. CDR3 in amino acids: CASSWELAGGTKISEQFF. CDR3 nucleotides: TGTGCCAGCAGCTGGGAACTAGCGGGGGGTACCAAAATTAGTGAGCAGTTCTTC.